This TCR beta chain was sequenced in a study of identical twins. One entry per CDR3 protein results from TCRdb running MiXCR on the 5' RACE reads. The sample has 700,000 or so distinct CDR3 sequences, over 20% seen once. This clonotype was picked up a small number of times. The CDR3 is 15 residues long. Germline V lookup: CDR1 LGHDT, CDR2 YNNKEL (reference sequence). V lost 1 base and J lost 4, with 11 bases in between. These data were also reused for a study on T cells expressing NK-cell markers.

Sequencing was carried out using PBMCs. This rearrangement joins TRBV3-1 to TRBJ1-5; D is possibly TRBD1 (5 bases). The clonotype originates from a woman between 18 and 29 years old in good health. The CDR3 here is CASSQGKGKNQPQHF. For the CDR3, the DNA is TGTGCCAGCAGCCAAGGAAAGGGGAAAAATCAGCCCCAGCATTTT.